This T cell receptor (beta chain) was recorded in a study of blood T cells in healthy people across ages. Study-wide results and caveats: Long-lived donors carried more naive CD4+ cells and greater diversity than aged donors.

Turning to this clonotype: Antigen: not known.

A second PCR, run for about 7 to 11 cycles, used a sample-barcoded 5' primer plus a J-beta primer mix. Each TCR beta cDNA got a 12-nucleotide random molecular identifier. MiXCR was run by TCRdb on the 5' RACE reads, yielding one entry per CDR3 protein. The profile shows more than 1.4 million distinct CDR3 sequences, approximately 38% of them singletons. Germline V CDR1 and CDR2: DFQATT, SNEGSKA (reference sequence). The CDR3 is 13 amino acids. V was shortened by 4 bases and J by 0 bases, with 9 bases between the two germline ends. This chain uses TRBV20-1 with TRBJ2-5; D ambiguous. This receptor was obtained from a young woman in good health. Material: blood. The CDR3 loop is CSAKETYQETQYF. The CDR3 nucleotides read TGCAGTGCTAAAGAGACGTACCAAGAGACCCAGTACTTC.